These 6 T cell receptor beta chains originate from one sample sequenced in a study of T-cell reconstitution after alpha-beta-depleted transplantation in children. Preparation of the TCRbeta library was carried out with unique molecular identifiers. One entry per CDR3 protein, called by TCRdb with MiXCR from the PCR reads. The sample contains 150,000 to 250,000 distinct CDR3 sequences, roughly 6.3% of which appear only once. Sequencing was performed on PBMCs, taken before TCRalphabeta/CD19-depleted stem cell transplant. The receptors stem from a girl under three years old with combined immunodeficiency, due to receive a stem cell transplant.

This sequence joins TRBV2 and TRBJ2-1; TRBD1 agrees at 7 bases. The CDR3 has 16 residues. Germline values: CDR1 SNHLY, CDR2 FYNNEI. V shed 3 bases, J shed 4 bases, and the junction held 9 bases outside the gene matches. CDR3 sequence (DNA): TGTGCCAGCAGTGAGTTCAGGGGACAGAAATACAATGAGCAGTTCTTC. Translation: CASSEFRGQKYNEQFF.

This clonotype was found many times. V and J are TRBV4-3 and TRBJ1-6; D uncertain. The CDR3 spans 15 residues. The germline CDR1 and CDR2 sequences are LGHNA and YSLEER. Trimming removed 3 bases from V and 1 base from J, with 7 bases in between. CDR3 sequence (DNA): TGCGCCAGCAGCCAGGCGAGGTCCTATAATTCACCCCTCCACTTT. Encoded protein: CASSQARSYNSPLHF.

This clonotype has ten or more counts. This rearrangement joins TRBV5-5 to TRBJ2-5; D unclear. V lost 3 bases, J lost 2 bases, and 17 bases lay in between. CDR1 and CDR2 (germline): SGHKS, YYEKEE (reference sequence). The length of the CDR3 is 16 residues. The CDR3 bases are TGTGCCAGCAGCTATGGCGGCCTTACGGCTCAAGAGACCCAGTACTTC. Its translation is CASSYGGLTAQETQYF. Filled out from reference TRBV5-5 and TRBJ2-5, the complete variable domain reads DAGVTQSPTHLIKTRGQQVTLRCSPISGHKSVSWYQQVLGQGPQFIFQYYEKEERGRGNFPDRFSARQFPNYSSELNVNALLLGDSALYLCASSYGGLTAQETQYFGPGTRLLVL.

The V and J genes are TRBV7-8 and TRBJ1-5; TRBD1 is a possible D gene (6 bases). CDR3 length: 15 residues. V shed 5 bases and J shed 7 bases, with 18 bases lying between them. CDR1 SGHVS and CDR2 FQNEAQ come from the germline V gene. Here the CDR3 DNA reads TGTGCCAGCAGCGCCTACAGGGAGGGTAGGCAGCCCCAGCATTTT. It yields the protein CASSAYREGRQPQHF.

This clonotype was observed at least ten times. The chain joins TRBV20-1 to TRBJ2-1; TRBD2 agrees at 9 bases. Germline assignment: CDR1 DFQATT and CDR2 SNEGSKA (reference sequence). V lost 6 bases, J lost 2 bases, and 5 bases stayed unmatched. This CDR3 comprises 14 residues. CDR3: CSARGTSTYNEQFF. As DNA, the CDR3 is TGCAGTGCGAGGGGGACTAGCACCTACAATGAGCAGTTCTTC.

This clonotype appeared a few times. The rearrangement joins TRBV4-3 to TRBJ2-7; D possibly uses TRBD1 or TRBD2 (5 bases each). The CDR3 loop spans 15 amino acids. The V end was cut by 1 base, the J end by 5 bases, with 15 bases between. CDR1 and CDR2 (germline): LGHNA, YSLEER. CDR3 DNA: TGCGCCAGCAGCCAAGTCGGGACCCCGTTTGACGAGCAGTACTTC. It yields the protein CASSQVGTPFDEQYF.